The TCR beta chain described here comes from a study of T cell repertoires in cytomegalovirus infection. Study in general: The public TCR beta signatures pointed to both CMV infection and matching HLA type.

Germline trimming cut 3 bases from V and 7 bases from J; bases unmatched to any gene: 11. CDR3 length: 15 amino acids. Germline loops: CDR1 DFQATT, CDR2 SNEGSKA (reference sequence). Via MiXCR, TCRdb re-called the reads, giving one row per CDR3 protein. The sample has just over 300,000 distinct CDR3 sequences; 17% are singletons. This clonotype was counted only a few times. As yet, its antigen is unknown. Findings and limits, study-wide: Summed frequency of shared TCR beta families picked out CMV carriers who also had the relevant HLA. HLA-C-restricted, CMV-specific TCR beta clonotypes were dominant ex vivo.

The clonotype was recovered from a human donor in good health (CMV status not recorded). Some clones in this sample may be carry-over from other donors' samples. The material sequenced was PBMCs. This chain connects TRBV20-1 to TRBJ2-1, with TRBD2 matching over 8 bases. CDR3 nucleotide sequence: TGCAGTGCTAGTATACGGGGGGGCCTGATGAATGAGCAGTTCTTC. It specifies CSASIRGGLMNEQFF.